This paragraph covers one T cell receptor beta chain sequence. Clones were sequenced by immunoSEQ multiplex PCR, and TCRdb holds only the in-frame ones, with some missing. This sample carries 150,000 to 200,000 clones, over 85% of them seen once, and the ten largest clones take 2%. V shed 4 bases, J shed 5 bases, and the junction held 8 bases outside the gene matches. The germline gives CDR1 SNHLY, CDR2 FYNNEI. This CDR3 spans 15 amino acids. The sample is drawn from a study of blood T cell repertoires in COVID-19. Study at large: Donors in the United States, Italy and Spain gave samples during acute or convalescent COVID-19. Sources were T cells, B-cell-depleted T cells, or PBMCs; the material itself was cDNA or gDNA.

This clonotype originated in an older woman with COVID-19, enrolled during active disease. The material sequenced was peripheral blood. The genes are TRBV2 and TRBJ1-5, with 7 bases that match TRBD1. Written as DNA, the CDR3 is TGTGCCAGCAGTGTCTCACAGGGGACGGATCAGCCCCAGCATTTT. It translates to CASSVSQGTDQPQHF.